The 24 T cell receptor beta chains given below trace back to one sample, sequenced in a study of CXCR3-negative and CXCR3-positive naive CD8 T cells. Preparation of TRB cDNA libraries relied on 5' RACE carrying UMI labels. TCRdb reworked the 5' RACE reads into one entry per CDR3 protein, no DNA. The table gives thousands of distinct CDR3 sequences; the top ten clones make up approximately 1.6% of it. Sample: naive CXCR3- CD8+ T cells from blood. Noted subset: CD45RO-CCR7+CD27+CD95- naive CD8+ T cells lacking CXCR3 (TNR3-). The source is a human donor in good health. Some clones in this sample may be carry-over from other donors' samples.

The chain links TRBV23-1 to TRBJ1-4; TCRdb gives TRBD1 as the D gene, but with no DNA this cannot be confirmed. TRBV23-1 is assigned to the ORF class and has an uncertain function. This CDR3 is 15 amino acids long. The CDR3 loop is CASLNGEGQAKNCFF.

This CDR3 reads CSFRDLNTEAFF. V usage is TRBV29-1 and J usage is TRBJ1-1; the TRBD1 assignment by TCRdb is unverifiable without DNA. Germline-derived CDR1 and CDR2 are SQVTM and ANQGSEA. The CDR3 runs 12 residues.

The V call is TRBV4-1, the J call TRBJ2-1; TCRdb lists TRBD1, though no DNA is available to test this call. The CDR3 covers 17 residues. Per germline, CDR1 MGHRA and CDR2 YSYEKL. CDR3 sequence reads: CASSHPWGQSSYNEQFF.

The chain joins TRBV7-9 to TRBJ1-2; TCRdb's assignment of TRBD1 cannot be checked, as there is no DNA. The V gene's germline CDR1 is SEHNR and CDR2 FQNEAQ (reference sequence). This CDR3 is built from 11 residues. The CDR3 region is CASTGGFGYTF.

The chain has TRBV4-1 and TRBJ2-7; TCRdb outputs TRBD1, but without DNA this stays unchecked. The CDR3 runs to 14 residues. Germline assignment: CDR1 MGHRA and CDR2 YSYEKL. The CDR3 here is CASSQDRGYDEQYF.

The CDR3 loop reads CSVEGHGQEKLFF. This chain connects TRBV29-1 to TRBJ1-4; the TCRdb D gene call, TRBD1, has no DNA to confirm it. CDR3 size: 13 residues. Germline-derived CDR1 and CDR2 are SQVTM and ANQGSEA. Full variable domain (outside the CDR3, taken from reference TRBV29-1 and TRBJ1-4): SAVISQKPSRDICQRGTSLTIQCQVDSQVTMMFWYRQQPGQSLTLIATANQGSEATYESGFVIDKFPISRPNLTFSTLTVSNMSPEDSSIYLCSVEGHGQEKLFFGSGTQLSVL.

The CDR3 sequence: CASSLAVPDTEQETQYF. The chain links TRBV7-6 to TRBJ2-5; the TCRdb call, TRBD1, lacks DNA for checking. Germline V gene sequence: CDR1 SGHVS, CDR2 FNYEAQ. CDR3 length equals 17 residues.

The chain carries TRBV4-1 and TRBJ2-2; lacking DNA, the TRBD1 call made by TCRdb goes unchecked. This CDR3 has 16 amino acids. Germline V gene lookup returns CDR1 MGHRA and CDR2 YSYEKL. The CDR3: CASSEEGQGVTGELFF.

The V and J genes are TRBV7-6 and TRBJ2-1; TCRdb names TRBD2, which stays unverified in the absence of DNA. This CDR3 comprises 15 residues. Germline CDR1 reads SGHVS; CDR2 reads FNYEAQ. CDR3 residues: CASSPPTSGSNEQFF.

The genes are TRBV7-8 and TRBJ2-1; TCRdb names TRBD1, which stays unverified in the absence of DNA. Germline V gives CDR1 SGHVS, CDR2 FQNEAQ. The CDR3 contains 15 residues. CDR3 in amino acids: CASSLTGGGYNEQFF.

The CDR3 is CASSTVDIHPIMEQYF. The chain uses TRBV19 and TRBJ2-7; TCRdb picks TRBD1, but there is no DNA to check that call. CDR1 and CDR2 from the germline V gene are LNHDA and SQIVND (reference sequence). This CDR3 is built from 16 residues.

This clonotype ranks as medium-sized (0.01 to 0.1%) in terms of frequency. The chain employs TRBV29-1 and TRBJ2-5. Germline CDR1 SQVTM, CDR2 ANQGSEA. The CDR3 has 11 amino acids. This chain's CDR3 is CSVEWWETQYF.

V usage is TRBV27 and J usage is TRBJ2-6. The CDR3 length is 14 residues. Germline CDR1 and CDR2: MNHEY and SMNVEV (reference sequence). CDR3 in amino acids: CASSLASGANVLTF.

This sequence joins TRBV11-2 and TRBJ2-5; with no DNA, the TCRdb D assignment of TRBD2 cannot be verified. This CDR3 is built from 15 residues. The V gene's germline CDR1 is SGHAT and CDR2 FQNNGV. CDR3 residues: CASSLPRDLQETQYF.

Frequency places this clonotype as medium-sized. The chain couples TRBV6-5 to TRBJ2-1; TCRdb gives TRBD1 as the D gene, but with no DNA this cannot be confirmed. Germline V gives CDR1 MNHEY, CDR2 SVGAGI. The CDR3 contains 13 residues. CDR3: CASSPGVSNEQFF.

This clonotype is labeled medium-sized (0.01 to 0.1%) based on frequency. The V gene is TRBV29-1, the J gene TRBJ2-5; TCRdb calls TRBD2, which cannot be checked without DNA. This CDR3 has 12 residues. Looked up from germline, CDR1 is SQVTM and CDR2 is ANQGSEA. The CDR3 sequence: CSVFEGGETQYF.

The chain joins TRBV13 to TRBJ1-1; TCRdb selects TRBD1, and the lack of DNA leaves this call unchecked. This CDR3 is 13 amino acids long. The germline CDR1 and CDR2 sequences are PRHDT and FYEKMQ (reference sequence). CDR3 amino acids: CATLDRGPAEAFF.

The chain links TRBV5-6 to TRBJ2-7; the TCRdb call, TRBD1, lacks DNA for checking. The germline gives CDR1 SGHDT, CDR2 YYEEEE. This CDR3 has 15 amino acids. CDR3 amino acids: CASSLFAGTTYEQYF.

V is TRBV29-1 and J is TRBJ2-7; absent DNA, TCRdb's TRBD1 call cannot be checked. This CDR3 is built from 13 residues. CDR1 is SQVTM and CDR2 is ANQGSEA in the germline V gene. The CDR3 is CSVWQGLVDEQYF.

This clonotype ranks as medium-sized in terms of frequency. This rearrangement joins TRBV11-2 to TRBJ2-3; TCRdb outputs TRBD2, but without DNA this stays unchecked. Germline assignment: CDR1 SGHAT and CDR2 FQNNGV. CDR3 length equals 17 residues. This CDR3 is CASSPRTSGSRADTQYF.

The chain couples TRBV19 to TRBJ2-4. Germline CDR1 is LNHDA and CDR2 is SQIVND (reference sequence). The CDR3 covers 13 residues. The CDR3 sequence is CASSGKVGDIQYF.

The rearrangement joins TRBV21-1 to TRBJ2-5; TCRdb designates TRBD1, a call that cannot be tested without DNA. TRBV21-1 represents a pseudogene. CDR3 length equals 13 residues. The CDR3 spells CASSARDTETQYF.

V is TRBV29-1 and J is TRBJ2-7; the TRBD1 assignment by TCRdb is unverifiable without DNA. The CDR3 totals 16 residues. In germline, CDR1 is SQVTM, CDR2 ANQGSEA. This CDR3 reads CSVVSSGWQNSYEQYF.

Considering frequency, this clonotype is medium-sized. This chain joins TRBV5-1 and TRBJ1-5. The CDR3 is 13 residues long. From germline, CDR1 is SGHRS and CDR2 YFSETQ. This chain's CDR3 is CASSLHSNQPQHF.